This T cell receptor beta chain was retrieved from a study of PD-1 blockade in classical Hodgkin lymphoma. Findings and caveats of the study: Why repertoires differed is undefined; disease activity or prior therapy possibly contributed. In CD4+ cells, TCR diversity went up significantly by C4D1, but in CD8+ cells it did not. Complete responders' baseline diversity resembled that of newly diagnosed patients.

Using immunoSEQ multiplex PCR, the repertoire was profiled, and TCRdb retains in-frame clones only, with some absent. Here the sample spans 40,000 to 45,000 clones, approximately 80% being singletons. In its sample, this clone was seen a few times. Its matching antigen is unknown. No patient escaped relapse after autologous stem cell transplantation, and brentuximab vedotin exposure varied. The junction had 2 bases not matched to a gene; V was cut back by 0 bases and J by 4 bases. CDR3 length equals 14 residues. Germline V lookup: CDR1 LNHDA, CDR2 SQIVND (reference sequence). The sample here was peripheral blood mononuclear cells (PBMCs), taken at baseline. This TCR was recovered from a human donor with classical Hodgkin lymphoma. The chain is built from TRBV19 and TRBJ2-5; TRBD2 aligns across 7 bases. The CDR3 nucleotides read TGTGCCAGTAGTATAGACCCGGGGGGAGAGACCCAGTACTTC. Its protein product is CASSIDPGGETQYF.